This TCR beta chain was identified in a study of T cells in Graves' hyperthyroidism and ophthalmopathy. The CDR3 loop spans 15 amino acids. The V segment lost 5 bases and the J segment 5 bases; nucleotides outside the gene matches: 9. This clonotype was seen at least ten times. Using RNA transcripts as the source, TCR beta CDR3 regions were amplified. The TCR CDR3 first-round RT-PCR relied on the HTBI primer set. TCRdb passed the multiplex PCR reads through MiXCR, listing each CDR3 protein once. The sample contains approximately 250,000 distinct CDR3 sequences, about 24% of which appear only once. This clonotype was sampled from a woman between 40 and 50 years old with Graves' ophthalmopathy. The sequenced sample consisted of blood. The chain combines TRBV12-3 or TRBV12-4 with TRBJ2-5; 9 bases are shared with TRBD2. The CDR3 region is CASSRGSGGRETQYF. As DNA, the CDR3 is TGTGCCAGCAGTCGCGGTAGCGGGGGACGGGAGACCCAGTACTTC.